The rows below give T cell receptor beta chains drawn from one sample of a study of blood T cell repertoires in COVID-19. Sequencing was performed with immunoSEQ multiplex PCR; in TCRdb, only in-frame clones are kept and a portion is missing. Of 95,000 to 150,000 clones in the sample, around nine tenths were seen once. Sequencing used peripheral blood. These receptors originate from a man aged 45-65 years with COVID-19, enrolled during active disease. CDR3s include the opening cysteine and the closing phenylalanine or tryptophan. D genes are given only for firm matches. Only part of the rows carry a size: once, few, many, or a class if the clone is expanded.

cdr3_aa: CSASGLAGQYF
cdr3_nt: TGCAGTGCCTCCGGACTAGCGGGACAGTACTTC
clone_size: .
v_call: TRBV20-1
j_call: TRBJ2-7
d_call: TRBD2

cdr3_aa: CASRSYNEQFF
cdr3_nt: TGTGCCAGCAGGTCATACAATGAGCAGTTCTTC
clone_size: .
v_call: TRBV2
j_call: TRBJ2-1
d_call: .

cdr3_aa: CASSQGPTLGLGASQETQYF
cdr3_nt: TGCGCCAGCAGCCAAGGACCAACTCTGGGACTAGGAGCCAGCCAAGAGACCCAGTACTTC
clone_size: .
v_call: TRBV4-3
j_call: TRBJ2-5
d_call: TRBD2

cdr3_aa: CASSLGLQGDTQYF
cdr3_nt: TGTGCCAGCAGCCTGGGACTCCAAGGAGATACGCAGTATTTT
clone_size: .
v_call: TRBV7-2
j_call: TRBJ2-3
d_call: .

cdr3_aa: CASSFLGRQGTGELFF
cdr3_nt: TGTGCCAGCAGCTTTTTGGGGCGCCAGGGCACCGGGGAGCTGTTTTTT
clone_size: .
v_call: TRBV5-6
j_call: TRBJ2-2
d_call: .

cdr3_aa: CASSLREDTEAFF
cdr3_nt: TGTGCCAGCAGTTTACGGGAGGACACTGAAGCTTTCTTT
clone_size: .
v_call: TRBV12-3/TRBV12-4
j_call: TRBJ1-1
d_call: .

cdr3_aa: CSGYPGTYNEQFF
cdr3_nt: TGCAGCGGATACCCAGGGACCTACAATGAGCAGTTCTTC
clone_size: once
v_call: TRBV29-1
j_call: TRBJ2-1
d_call: .

cdr3_aa: CASSAGWNTEAFF
cdr3_nt: TGTGCCAGCTCAGCAGGGTGGAACACTGAAGCTTTCTTT
clone_size: .
v_call: TRBV18
j_call: TRBJ1-1
d_call: .

cdr3_aa: CASSEAGVGETQYF
cdr3_nt: TGTGCCAGCAGTGAAGCGGGAGTGGGAGAGACCCAGTACTTC
clone_size: .
v_call: TRBV2
j_call: TRBJ2-5
d_call: .

cdr3_aa: CASSALTEGSPLHF
cdr3_nt: TGTGCCAGCAGCGCACTAACCGAGGGATCACCCCTCCACTTT
clone_size: once
v_call: TRBV2
j_call: TRBJ1-6
d_call: .

cdr3_aa: CATRLGHGYTF
cdr3_nt: TGTGCCACTAGGTTGGGTCATGGCTACACCTTC
clone_size: .
v_call: TRBV12-3/TRBV12-4
j_call: TRBJ1-2
d_call: .

cdr3_aa: CAVLSGSNEQFF
cdr3_nt: TGTGCCGTCCTTAGTGGTAGCAATGAGCAGTTCTTC
clone_size: .
v_call: TRBV10-3
j_call: TRBJ2-1
d_call: .

cdr3_aa: CASSEVGLSDGYTF
cdr3_nt: TGTGCCAGCAGTGAAGTCGGTCTATCCGATGGCTACACCTTC
clone_size: .
v_call: TRBV2
j_call: TRBJ1-2
d_call: .

cdr3_aa: CASQSYASRGIQYF
cdr3_nt: TGTGCCAGCCAGAGTTACGCCAGCCGGGGCATTCAGTACTTC
clone_size: .
v_call: TRBV25-1
j_call: TRBJ2-4
d_call: .

cdr3_aa: CASSPIGQGPNTGELFF
cdr3_nt: TGTGCCAGTAGCCCGATAGGACAGGGGCCGAACACCGGGGAGCTGTTTTTT
clone_size: .
v_call: TRBV19
j_call: TRBJ2-2
d_call: TRBD1

cdr3_aa: CASSFGGPYGYTF
cdr3_nt: TGTGCCAGCAGCTTCGGCGGGCCCTATGGCTACACCTTC
clone_size: .
v_call: TRBV7-9
j_call: TRBJ1-2
d_call: .

cdr3_aa: CASSLSQGAEKLFF
cdr3_nt: TGTGCCAGCAGCTTAAGTCAGGGGGCTGAAAAACTGTTTTTT
clone_size: .
v_call: TRBV7-9
j_call: TRBJ1-4
d_call: TRBD1

cdr3_aa: CASSLGTGFYGYTF
cdr3_nt: TGTGCCAGCAGCTTGGGGACAGGCTTCTATGGCTACACCTTC
clone_size: .
v_call: TRBV5-6
j_call: TRBJ1-2
d_call: TRBD1

cdr3_aa: CASRLSGTSGSNEQFF
cdr3_nt: TGTGCCAGTAGACTATCCGGGACTAGCGGGAGCAATGAGCAGTTCTTC
clone_size: .
v_call: TRBV19
j_call: TRBJ2-1
d_call: TRBD2

cdr3_aa: CASSQTANTEAFF
cdr3_nt: TGTGCCAGCAGCCAAACAGCGAACACTGAAGCTTTCTTT
clone_size: .
v_call: TRBV3-1/TRBV3-2
j_call: TRBJ1-1
d_call: .

cdr3_aa: CASSQDERTSGNTQYF
cdr3_nt: TGCGCCAGCAGCCAAGATGAGAGGACTAGCGGGAATACGCAGTATTTT
clone_size: once
v_call: TRBV4-1
j_call: TRBJ2-3
d_call: TRBD2

cdr3_aa: CASSVGPRTGGTEAFF
cdr3_nt: TGTGCCAGCAGCGTAGGACCCAGGACAGGGGGCACTGAAGCTTTCTTT
clone_size: .
v_call: TRBV9
j_call: TRBJ1-1
d_call: TRBD1

cdr3_aa: CASSLRYEQYF
cdr3_nt: TGCGCCAGCAGTCTCCGCTACGAGCAGTACTTC
clone_size: .
v_call: TRBV23-1
j_call: TRBJ2-7
d_call: .

cdr3_aa: CASSLGGGEDEQFF
cdr3_nt: TGCGCCAGCAGCTTGGGCGGGGGGGAGGATGAGCAGTTCTTC
clone_size: .
v_call: TRBV5-1
j_call: TRBJ2-1
d_call: TRBD2

cdr3_aa: CASSQGLAGGVNYGYTF
cdr3_nt: TGCGCCAGCAGCCAAGGTCTGGCAGGGGGAGTTAACTATGGCTACACCTTC
clone_size: .
v_call: TRBV4-1
j_call: TRBJ1-2
d_call: TRBD1

cdr3_aa: CASSPTGGGTDTQYF
cdr3_nt: TGTGCCAGCAGCCCGACAGGGGGCGGCACAGATACGCAGTATTTT
clone_size: .
v_call: TRBV13
j_call: TRBJ2-3
d_call: TRBD1

cdr3_aa: CASSISVNTEAFF
cdr3_nt: TGTGCCAGTAGTATTTCCGTGAACACTGAAGCTTTCTTT
clone_size: .
v_call: TRBV19
j_call: TRBJ1-1
d_call: .

cdr3_aa: CASSQDPSEDTIYF
cdr3_nt: TGTGCCAGCAGCCAAGATCCTTCCGAGGACACCATATATTTT
clone_size: .
v_call: TRBV3-1/TRBV3-2
j_call: TRBJ1-3
d_call: .

cdr3_aa: CASSPEAGVSQPQHF
cdr3_nt: TGTGCCAGCTCACCAGAGGCGGGTGTCAGTCAGCCCCAGCATTTT
clone_size: .
v_call: TRBV18
j_call: TRBJ1-5
d_call: .

cdr3_aa: CASSLLNYNEQFF
cdr3_nt: TGTGCCAGCAGCCTATTGAACTACAATGAGCAGTTCTTC
clone_size: once
v_call: TRBV7-9
j_call: TRBJ2-1
d_call: .

cdr3_aa: CASTGTEFAPNTGELFF
cdr3_nt: TGTGCCTCAACCGGGACAGAATTCGCGCCGAACACCGGGGAGCTGTTTTTT
clone_size: .
v_call: TRBV30
j_call: TRBJ2-2
d_call: TRBD1

cdr3_aa: CASSFSPGFGNTIYF
cdr3_nt: TGTGCCAGCAGCTTTTCCCCAGGGTTCGGAAACACCATATATTTT
clone_size: .
v_call: TRBV5-4
j_call: TRBJ1-3
d_call: .

cdr3_aa: CAWRESSYNSPLHF
cdr3_nt: TGTGCCTGGAGGGAGTCCTCCTATAATTCACCCCTCCACTTT
clone_size: .
v_call: TRBV30
j_call: TRBJ1-6
d_call: .

cdr3_aa: CAWAGGLDTEAFF
cdr3_nt: TGTGCCTGGGCAGGGGGCTTGGACACTGAAGCTTTCTTT
clone_size: .
v_call: TRBV30
j_call: TRBJ1-1
d_call: TRBD1

cdr3_aa: CATSRTGDNTGELFF
cdr3_nt: TGTGCCACCAGCCGGACAGGGGATAACACCGGGGAGCTGTTTTTT
clone_size: .
v_call: TRBV24-1
j_call: TRBJ2-2
d_call: TRBD1

cdr3_aa: CASSQGGTGTNEKLFF
cdr3_nt: TGCGCCAGCAGCCAAGGTGGGACAGGGACTAATGAAAAACTGTTTTTT
clone_size: .
v_call: TRBV4-1
j_call: TRBJ1-4
d_call: TRBD1

cdr3_aa: CASSPGLADEETQYF
cdr3_nt: TGTGCCAGCAGCCCGGGGCTAGCGGACGAAGAGACCCAGTACTTC
clone_size: .
v_call: TRBV7-2
j_call: TRBJ2-5
d_call: TRBD2

cdr3_aa: CASSRRGDEQFF
cdr3_nt: TGTGCCAGCAGCCGCAGGGGGGACGAGCAGTTCTTC
clone_size: .
v_call: TRBV6-5
j_call: TRBJ2-1
d_call: .

cdr3_aa: CASSPPGQINEKLFF
cdr3_nt: TGTGCCAGCTCACCTCCGGGACAGATTAATGAAAAACTGTTTTTT
clone_size: few
v_call: TRBV18
j_call: TRBJ1-4
d_call: TRBD1

cdr3_aa: CASSFWKTRDEAFF
cdr3_nt: TGTGCCAGCAGCTTTTGGAAGACGAGGGATGAAGCTTTCTTT
clone_size: .
v_call: TRBV7-9
j_call: TRBJ1-1
d_call: .